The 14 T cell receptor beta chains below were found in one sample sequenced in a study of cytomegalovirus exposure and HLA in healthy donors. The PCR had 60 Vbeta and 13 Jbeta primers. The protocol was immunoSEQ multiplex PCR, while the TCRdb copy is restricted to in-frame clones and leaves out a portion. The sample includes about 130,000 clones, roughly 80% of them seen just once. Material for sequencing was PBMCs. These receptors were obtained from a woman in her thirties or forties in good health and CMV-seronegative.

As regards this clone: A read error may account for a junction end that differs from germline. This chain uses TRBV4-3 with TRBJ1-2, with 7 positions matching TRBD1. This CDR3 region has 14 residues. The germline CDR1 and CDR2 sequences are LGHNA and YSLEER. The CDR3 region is CASSLLTGYQGYPF. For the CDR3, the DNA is TGCGCCAGCAGCCTCCTGACAGGGTATCAGGGCTACCCCTTC.

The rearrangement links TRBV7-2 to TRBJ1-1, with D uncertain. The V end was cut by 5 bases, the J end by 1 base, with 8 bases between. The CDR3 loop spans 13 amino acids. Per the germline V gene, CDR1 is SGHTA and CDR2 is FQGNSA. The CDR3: CASSSRGNTEAFF. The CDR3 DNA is TGTGCCAGCAGCAGCCGGGGGAACACTGAAGCTTTCTTT.

Written as DNA, the CDR3 is TGCGCCAGCAGCTCCCGGGACAGGGGGGGCTATGGCTACACCTTC. It yields the protein CASSSRDRGGYGYTF. The V and J genes are TRBV5-1 and TRBJ1-2; 11 bases line up with TRBD1. CDR1 is SGHRS and CDR2 is YFSETQ in the germline V gene. The CDR3 consists of 15 residues. The V and J ends lost 3 bases and 4 bases, in that order; junction bases with no gene match: 5.

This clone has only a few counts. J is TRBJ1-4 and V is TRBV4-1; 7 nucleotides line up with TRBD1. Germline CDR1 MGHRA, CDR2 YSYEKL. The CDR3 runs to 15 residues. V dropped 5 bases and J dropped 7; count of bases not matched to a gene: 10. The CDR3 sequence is CASSLSHRGGEKLFF. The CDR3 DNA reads TGCGCCAGCAGCTTGAGTCACAGGGGCGGTGAAAAACTGTTTTTT.

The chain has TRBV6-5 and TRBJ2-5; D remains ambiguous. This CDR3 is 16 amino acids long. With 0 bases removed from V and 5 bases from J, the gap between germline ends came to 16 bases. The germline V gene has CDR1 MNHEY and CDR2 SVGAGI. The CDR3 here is CASSYSMRPARETQYF. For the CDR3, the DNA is TGTGCCAGCAGTTACTCGATGCGGCCAGCTCGGGAGACCCAGTACTTC.

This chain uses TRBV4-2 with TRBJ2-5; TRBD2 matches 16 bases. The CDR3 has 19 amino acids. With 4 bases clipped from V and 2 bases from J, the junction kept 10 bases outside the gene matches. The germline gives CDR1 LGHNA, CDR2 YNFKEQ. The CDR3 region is CASSPSGTSGREGQETQYF. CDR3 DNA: TGTGCCAGCAGCCCTTCCGGGACTAGCGGGAGGGAGGGGCAAGAGACCCAGTACTTC.

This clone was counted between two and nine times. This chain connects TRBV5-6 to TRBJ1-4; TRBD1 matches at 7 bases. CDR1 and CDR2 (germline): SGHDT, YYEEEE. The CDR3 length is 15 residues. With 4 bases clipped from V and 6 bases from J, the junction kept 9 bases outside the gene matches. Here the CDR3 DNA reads TGTGCCAGCAGCCACCCCAGGGGGTTAGATGAAAAACTGTTTTTT. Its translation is CASSHPRGLDEKLFF.

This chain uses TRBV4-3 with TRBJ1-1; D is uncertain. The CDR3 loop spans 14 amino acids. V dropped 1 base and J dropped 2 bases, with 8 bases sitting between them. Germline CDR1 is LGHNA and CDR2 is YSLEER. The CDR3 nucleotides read TGCGCCAGCAGCCAAGTGAGTAGCAACACTGAAGCTTTCTTT. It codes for CASSQVSSNTEAFF.

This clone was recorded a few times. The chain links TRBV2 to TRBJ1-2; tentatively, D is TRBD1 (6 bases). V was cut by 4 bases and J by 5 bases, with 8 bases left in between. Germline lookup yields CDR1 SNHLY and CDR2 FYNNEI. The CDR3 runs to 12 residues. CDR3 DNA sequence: TGTGCCAGCAGTGGGACAGCATATGGCTACACCTTC. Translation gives CASSGTAYGYTF.

The CDR3 DNA is TGCAGCGTTGGCTCAGGGGACAATTCACCCCTCCACTTT. Its translation is CSVGSGDNSPLHF. The V and J genes are TRBV29-1 and TRBJ1-6; D perhaps matches TRBD1 (6 bases). The CDR3 loop spans 13 amino acids. V lost 4 bases and J 7 bases, leaving 11 bases between the germline ends. Germline CDR1 and CDR2: SQVTM and ANQGSEA.

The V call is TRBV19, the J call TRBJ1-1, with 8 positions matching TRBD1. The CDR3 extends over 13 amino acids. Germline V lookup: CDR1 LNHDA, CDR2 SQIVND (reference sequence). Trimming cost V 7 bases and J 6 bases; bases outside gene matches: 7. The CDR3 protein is CASKTQGGSEAFF. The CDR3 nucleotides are TGTGCCAGTAAGACACAGGGGGGCTCTGAAGCTTTCTTT.

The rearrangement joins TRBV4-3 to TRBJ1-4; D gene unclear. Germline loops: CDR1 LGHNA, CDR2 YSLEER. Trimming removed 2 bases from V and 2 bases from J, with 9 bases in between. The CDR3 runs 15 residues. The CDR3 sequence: CASSQNSRTNEKLFF. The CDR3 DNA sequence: TGCGCCAGCAGCCAAAACAGCCGTACTAATGAAAAACTGTTTTTT.

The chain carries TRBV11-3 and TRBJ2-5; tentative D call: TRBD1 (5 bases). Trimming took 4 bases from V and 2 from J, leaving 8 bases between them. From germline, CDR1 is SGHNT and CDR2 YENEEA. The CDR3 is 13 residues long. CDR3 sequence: CASSWGDQETQYF. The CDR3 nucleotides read TGTGCCAGCAGCTGGGGCGATCAAGAGACCCAGTACTTC.

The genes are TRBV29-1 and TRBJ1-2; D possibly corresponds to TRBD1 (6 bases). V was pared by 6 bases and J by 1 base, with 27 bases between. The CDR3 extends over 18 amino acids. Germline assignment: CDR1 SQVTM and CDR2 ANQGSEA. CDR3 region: CSVTPPTGPSPINYGYTF. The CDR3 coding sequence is TGCAGCGTGACCCCCCCGACAGGACCCTCTCCAATTAACTATGGCTACACCTTC.